These 24 T cell receptor beta chains came from one sample sequenced in a study of CD8+CD57+ T cells in acquired aplastic anemia. The TCR beta profiling, which covered VDJ combination and CDR3 sequence, was carried out using genomic DNA as the template. TCRdb analysed the reads with MiXCR anew, one entry per CDR3 protein. The sample consists of 100,000 to 150,000 distinct CDR3 sequences, 40% to 60% of them appearing once. Sequencing was done on a sample of sorted CD4+, CD8+, or CD8+CD57+ T cells (not recorded which) from PBMCs. The receptors shown here come from a human donor in good health, serving as a control.

This clonotype was picked up many times. The rearrangement links TRBV5-8 to TRBJ1-4; 9 nucleotides match TRBD1. The CDR3 sequence is 15 residues long. Per the germline V gene, CDR1 is SGHTS and CDR2 is YDEGEE. V was clipped by 4 bases and J by 5 bases; unmatched bases: 6. The CDR3 nucleotides are TGTGCCAGCAGCACGGAAGGGACAGGGAATGAAAAACTGTTTTTT. This encodes CASSTEGTGNEKLFF.

This clonotype has at least ten counts. The CDR3 region has the DNA TGTGCCAGCAGTTTATCTGGCGGGGTCGGGGGCGAGCAGTACTTC. Encoded protein: CASSLSGGVGGEQYF. V gene TRBV27 combines with J gene TRBJ2-7; weak D call: TRBD2 (6 bases). CDR3 length: 15 amino acids. Germline V gene sequence: CDR1 MNHEY, CDR2 SMNVEV (reference sequence). V dropped 0 bases and J dropped 6 bases, with 15 bases sitting between them.

The chain employs TRBV25-1 and TRBJ1-4, with TRBD1 as a possible D gene (5 bases). CDR1 and CDR2 from the germline V gene are MGHDK and SYGVNS. This CDR3 has 14 residues. Trimming pared 6 bases from V and 2 bases from J, leaving 10 bases between. CDR3 nucleotide sequence: TGTGCCAGCAGGATGGGGGGGACTAATGAAAAACTGTTTTTT. It specifies CASRMGGTNEKLFF. The whole variable domain, remainder taken from reference TRBV25-1 and TRBJ1-4, is EADIYQTPRYLVIGTGKKITLECSQTMGHDKMYWYQQDPGMELHLIHYSYGVNSTEKGDLSSESTVSRIRTEHFPLTLESARPSHTSQYLCASRMGGTNEKLFFGSGTQLSVL.

V is TRBV2 and J is TRBJ2-7; D is unresolved. Germline V gene lookup returns CDR1 SNHLY and CDR2 FYNNEI. The CDR3 spans 18 residues. The V gene lost 0 bases and the J gene lost 0 bases, with 18 bases spanning the gap. CDR3: CASSEAPSRTVSSYEQYF. The DNA of the CDR3 is TGTGCCAGCAGTGAAGCGCCCTCCCGGACGGTGAGCTCCTACGAGCAGTACTTC.

The chain carries TRBV7-2 and TRBJ2-3; the match to TRBD1 covers 7 bases. The V and J ends lost 5 bases and 5 bases, in that order; junction bases with no gene match: 10. CDR3 length equals 15 residues. Germline V gives CDR1 SGHTA, CDR2 FQGNSA. This CDR3 is CTSSKGQQAGDTQYF. In DNA form, the CDR3 reads TGTACCAGCAGCAAGGGACAGCAGGCGGGAGATACGCAGTATTTT. The full variable domain, in which reference TRBV7-2 and TRBJ2-3 provide the parts outside the CDR3, is GAGVSQSPSNKVTEKGKDVELRCDPISGHTALYWYRQSLGQGLEFLIYFQGNSAPDKSGLPSDRFSAERTGGSVSTLTIQRTQQEDSAVYLCTSSKGQQAGDTQYFGPGTRLTVL.

This clonotype was picked up a small number of times. A junction end diverges from the germline sequence, so it may reflect a read error. The chain carries TRBV12-3 or TRBV12-4 and TRBJ2-7, with D possibly being TRBD1 or TRBD2 (5 bases each). CDR3 size: 17 residues. Written as DNA, the CDR3 is TGTGCCAGCAGTTTAAACCGGTGGGGACGCGGCTCCTGCGAGCAGTACTTC. This sequence encodes CASSLNRWGRGSCEQYF.

For this clonotype: A read error may be the cause here, since a much bigger clone is one base away. The chain recombines TRBV2 with TRBJ1-2, with 8 bases aligning to TRBD1. The length of the CDR3 is 14 residues. V dropped 5 bases and J dropped 5; count of bases not matched to a gene: 7. The germline V gene encodes CDR1 SNHLY and CDR2 FYNNEI. As DNA, the CDR3 is TGTGCCAGCAGTCCCAGGACAGGGTTTTATGGCTACACCTTC. Its translation is CASSPRTGFYGYTF.

The gene calls are TRBV10-1 and TRBJ2-7; possible D gene TRBD2, 6 bases. CDR1 is WNHNN, CDR2 SYGVQD, per germline (reference sequence). There are 13 residues in the CDR3. V was clipped by 5 bases and J by 2 bases, with 10 bases between them. The CDR3 spells CASSSEGTYEQYF. The CDR3 DNA follows: TGCGCCAGCAGTTCGGAGGGAACCTACGAGCAGTACTTC.

V usage is TRBV19 and J usage is TRBJ2-2; the D is unclear. V was pared by 4 bases and J by 6 bases, with 15 bases between. The CDR3 totals 15 residues. The germline V gene encodes CDR1 LNHDA and CDR2 SQIVND (reference sequence). The chain's CDR3 is CASSNLEEQSGELFF. For the CDR3, the DNA is TGTGCCAGTAGTAACCTGGAAGAGCAGTCCGGGGAGCTGTTTTTT. The variable domain in full, completed from reference TRBV19 and TRBJ2-2, reads DGGITQSPKYLFRKEGQNVTLSCEQNLNHDAMYWYRQDPGQGLRLIYYSQIVNDFQKGDIAEGYSVSREKKESFPLTVTSAQKNPTAFYLCASSNLEEQSGELFFGEGSRLTVL.

The chain joins TRBV7-8 to TRBJ1-2; D uncertain. Trimming removed 8 bases at V and 12 bases at J, with 7 bases between. The CDR3 sequence is 8 residues long. Germline V gene sequence: CDR1 SGHVS, CDR2 FQNEAQ. The chain's CDR3 is CASPQDTF. Here the CDR3 DNA reads TGTGCCAGCCCCCAGGACACCTTC.

The V and J genes are TRBV7-2 and TRBJ2-5, with TRBD1 as a possible D gene (5 bases). The length of the CDR3 is 13 residues. Germline assignment: CDR1 SGHTA and CDR2 FQGNSA. V dropped 2 bases and J dropped 5 bases, with 9 bases sitting between them. As DNA, the CDR3 is TGTGCCAGCAGCTTAAGGTCAGGGGAGACCCAGTACTTC. Translation: CASSLRSGETQYF.

In its sample, this clonotype was seen many times. The chain joins TRBV4-3 to TRBJ2-5; 12 bases agree with TRBD2. The CDR3 has 19 amino acids. The V and J ends lost 0 bases and 4 bases, in that order; junction bases with no gene match: 12. The germline V gene encodes CDR1 LGHNA and CDR2 YSLEER. CDR3 DNA: TGCGCCAGCAGCCAAGATTCTGGAACTAGCGGGGGGTCCCGAGAGACCCAGTACTTC. Its translation: CASSQDSGTSGGSRETQYF.

This clonotype was seen ten or more times. This chain uses TRBV6-5 with TRBJ1-6, with 7 bases identical to TRBD1. The trim removed 7 bases at V and 10 bases at J, leaving 10 bases unmatched. The CDR3 is 14 residues long. The germline CDR1 and CDR2 sequences are MNHEY and SVGAGI. The CDR3 is CASTSGTAASPLHF. CDR3 DNA sequence: TGTGCCAGCACTTCCGGGACAGCCGCCTCACCCCTCCACTTT.

This clonotype was seen repeatedly, ten times or more. Here the CDR3 reads CASSIARDTGGIGYTF. Here the CDR3 DNA reads TGTGCCAGTAGTATCGCCCGAGATACAGGGGGAATTGGCTACACCTTC. The chain links TRBV19 to TRBJ1-2, with TRBD1 identical over 8 bases. J was trimmed by 7 bases and V by 3 bases; bases with no gene match: 13. The CDR3 loop spans 16 amino acids. Germline loops: CDR1 LNHDA, CDR2 SQIVND (reference sequence).

The gene calls are TRBV10-2 and TRBJ1-2; TRBD1 is a possible D gene (5 bases). There are 12 residues in the CDR3. The V gene lost 3 bases and the J gene lost 5 bases, with 7 bases spanning the gap. Germline V gene data show CDR1 as WSHSY and CDR2 as SAAADI. The CDR3 nucleotides read TGCGCCAGCAGTGATGGGGCTTATGGCTACACCTTC. The encoded protein is CASSDGAYGYTF.

In this sample, this clonotype turned up a few times. It is likely a read error, because the conserved phenylalanine at the end of the CDR3 is missing. The chain links TRBV11-2 to TRBJ2-6, with 10 bases aligning to TRBD1. Germline CDR1 reads SGHAT; CDR2 reads FQNNGV. There are 16 residues in the CDR3. The CDR3 spells CASSSGTGAGANVLTL. The CDR3 nucleotides read TGTGCCAGCAGCAGCGGGACAGGGGCTGGGGCCAACGTTCTGACTCTC.

This sequence joins TRBV5-1 and TRBJ1-2; D possibly corresponds to TRBD1 (6 bases). With 0 bases removed from V and 8 bases from J, the gap between germline ends came to 14 bases. The CDR3 has 14 residues. The germline V gene encodes CDR1 SGHRS and CDR2 YFSETQ. As DNA, the CDR3 is TGCGCCAGCAGCTTGGCGGGGGGCGTGAAAGGCTACACCTTC. The encoded protein is CASSLAGGVKGYTF.

The rearrangement joins TRBV20-1 to TRBJ2-3; D is unresolved. The CDR3 is made up of 12 amino acids. V dropped 2 bases and J dropped 2 bases, with 5 bases sitting between them. The germline CDR1 and CDR2 sequences are DFQATT and SNEGSKA (reference sequence). The CDR3 spells CSARPHTDTQYF. The CDR3 DNA is TGCAGTGCTAGACCACACACAGATACGCAGTATTTT.

V gene TRBV19 combines with J gene TRBJ2-3, with TRBD2 matching 10 bases. V lost 6 bases and J lost 0; bases outside the gene matches: 3. This CDR3 is 15 amino acids long. Germline lookup yields CDR1 LNHDA and CDR2 SQIVND (reference sequence). For the CDR3, the DNA is TGTGCCAGTAGGTCGACTAGCGGGAGCACAGATACGCAGTATTTT. The encoded protein is CASRSTSGSTDTQYF.

In this sample, this clonotype turned up once. This chain joins TRBV10-2 and TRBJ1-2; TRBD1 agrees at 9 bases. Trimming removed 7 bases from V and 7 bases from J; junction bases left unmatched: 10. The length of the CDR3 is 14 residues. CDR1 and CDR2 (germline): WSHSY, SAAADI. The CDR3 nucleotides are TGCGCCAGCATGCTTGGACAGGGGCTCGGTGGCTACACCTTC. Amino acid sequence: CASMLGQGLGGYTF.

This rearrangement joins TRBV10-2 to TRBJ1-2; possible D gene TRBD1, 5 bases. Trimming cost V 0 bases and J 6 bases, with 11 bases left between them. Germline assignment: CDR1 WSHSY and CDR2 SAAADI. The CDR3 sequence is 14 residues long. In DNA, the CDR3 is TGCGCCAGCAGTGAGTCGTGGTGGGGGAATGGCTACACCTTC. Protein sequence: CASSESWWGNGYTF.

In this sample, this clonotype turned up a few times. The J gene is TRBJ1-1, the V gene TRBV2; D gene ambiguous. CDR1 SNHLY and CDR2 FYNNEI come from the germline V gene. V was trimmed by 6 bases and J by 0 bases, leaving 8 bases between them. The CDR3 spans 13 residues. CDR3 coding DNA: TGTGCCAGCAGCGGTGACCTGAACACTGAAGCTTTCTTT. Its protein is CASSGDLNTEAFF.

The CDR3 is CASRWTGFEQYF. The DNA of the CDR3 is TGTGCCAGCAGATGGACAGGGTTCGAGCAGTACTTC. J is TRBJ2-7 and V is TRBV10-3, with 8 bases fitting TRBD1. There are 12 residues in the CDR3. Unmatched junction bases numbered 8, after V lost 10 bases and J lost 6 bases. Germline V gives CDR1 ENHRY, CDR2 SYGVKD.

This clonotype was seen just once. The V gene is TRBV4-1, the J gene TRBJ1-1; possibly TRBD1 for D (6 bases). CDR3 size: 12 residues. V lost 0 bases and J 10 bases, leaving 9 bases between the germline ends. Germline CDR1 is MGHRA and CDR2 is YSYEKL. The CDR3 DNA is TGCGCCAGCAGCCAAGATAGGGGGAGAGCTTTCTTT. It specifies CASSQDRGRAFF.